This paragraph reports one T cell receptor beta chain. What it recognizes is unknown. This entry is derived from a study of cytomegalovirus exposure and HLA in healthy donors. Whole-study context: Unique TCRs numbering roughly 85 million, obtained from HLA-typed donors, made up an early data release.

V was trimmed by 3 bases and J by 8 bases, leaving 13 bases between them. The CDR3 spans 13 residues. Per the germline V gene, CDR1 is MGHDK and CDR2 is SYGVNS. Use of 60 Vbeta and 13 Jbeta primers characterized the PCR. Profiled with immunoSEQ multiplex PCR; TCRdb holds only in-frame clones, not every one. This sample has 58,000 or so clones, with 71% found just once. Findings and caveats of the study: Most CMV-associated TCR beta chains were later found to appear HLA-restricted. Altogether, 160 or so TCR beta chains were recorded as cytomegalovirus-associated. Equally common other TCR beta chains were less clonally expanded than HLA-associated ones, a later analysis found.

The material sequenced was PBMCs. The rearrangement links TRBV25-1 to TRBJ1-1; D uncertain. The clonotype was recovered from a man aged 50-59 years in good health and CMV-seropositive. The CDR3: CASSEGGSTEAFF. DNA for the CDR3: TGTGCCAGCAGTGAGGGTGGTTCGACAGAAGCTTTCTTT.